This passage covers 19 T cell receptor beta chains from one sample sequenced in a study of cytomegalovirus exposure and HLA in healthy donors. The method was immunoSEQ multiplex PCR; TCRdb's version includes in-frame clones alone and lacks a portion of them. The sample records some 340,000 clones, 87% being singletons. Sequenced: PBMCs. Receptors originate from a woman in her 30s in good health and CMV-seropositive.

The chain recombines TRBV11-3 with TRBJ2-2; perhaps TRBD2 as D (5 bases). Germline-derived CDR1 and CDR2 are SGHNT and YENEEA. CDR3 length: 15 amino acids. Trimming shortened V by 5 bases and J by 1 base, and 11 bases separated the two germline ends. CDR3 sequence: CASSTRAGNTGELFF. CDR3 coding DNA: TGTGCCAGCAGCACGAGGGCCGGGAACACCGGGGAGCTGTTTTTT.

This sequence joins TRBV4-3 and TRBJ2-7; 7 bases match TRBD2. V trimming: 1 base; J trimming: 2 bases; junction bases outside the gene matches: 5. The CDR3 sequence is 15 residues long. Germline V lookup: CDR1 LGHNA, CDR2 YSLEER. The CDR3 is CASSQASSGPYEQYF. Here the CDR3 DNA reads TGCGCCAGCAGCCAAGCCTCTAGCGGACCCTACGAGCAGTACTTC.

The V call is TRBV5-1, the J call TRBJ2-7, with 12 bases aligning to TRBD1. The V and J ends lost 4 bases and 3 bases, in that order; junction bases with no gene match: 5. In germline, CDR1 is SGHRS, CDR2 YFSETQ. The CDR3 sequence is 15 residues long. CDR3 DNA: TGCGCCAGCAGCATAGGGACAGGGGGCGTCTACGAGCAGTACTTC. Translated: CASSIGTGGVYEQYF. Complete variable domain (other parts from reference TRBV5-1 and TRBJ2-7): KAGVTQTPRYLIKTRGQQVTLSCSPISGHRSVSWYQQTPGQGLQFLFEYFSETQRNKGNFPGRFSGRQFSNSRSEMNVSTLELGDSALYLCASSIGTGGVYEQYFGPGTRLTVT.

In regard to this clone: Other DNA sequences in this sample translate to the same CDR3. The CDR3 DNA is TGCAGCGTTGAAGGTGGGACCGGGGAGCTGTTTTTT. Protein sequence: CSVEGGTGELFF. V is TRBV29-1 and J is TRBJ2-2, with D hard to call. The CDR3 has 12 residues. V lost 1 base and J lost 5, with 5 bases in between. Germline assignment: CDR1 SQVTM and CDR2 ANQGSEA.

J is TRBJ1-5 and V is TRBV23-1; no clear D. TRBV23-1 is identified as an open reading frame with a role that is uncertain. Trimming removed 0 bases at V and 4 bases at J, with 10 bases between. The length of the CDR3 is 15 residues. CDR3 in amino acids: CASSQSGGCNQPQHF. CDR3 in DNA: TGCGCCAGCAGTCAATCAGGAGGGTGTAATCAGCCCCAGCATTTT.

CDR3 DNA: TGTGCCGTCCCTTTCATGGGGCAACTCTACAATGAGCAGTTCTTC. Translation: CAVPFMGQLYNEQFF. The V call is TRBV7-9, the J call TRBJ2-1; D may be TRBD1 (5 bases). Germline V gene lookup returns CDR1 SEHNR and CDR2 FQNEAQ (reference sequence). Trimming shortened V by 11 bases and J by 3 bases, and 20 bases separated the two germline ends. CDR3 length equals 15 residues.

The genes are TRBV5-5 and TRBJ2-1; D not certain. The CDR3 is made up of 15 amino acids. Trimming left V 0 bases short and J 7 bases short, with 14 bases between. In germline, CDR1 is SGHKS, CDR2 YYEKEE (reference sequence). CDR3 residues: CASSLDLRRANEQFF. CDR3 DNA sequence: TGTGCCAGCAGCTTGGATTTACGTAGGGCTAATGAGCAGTTCTTC.

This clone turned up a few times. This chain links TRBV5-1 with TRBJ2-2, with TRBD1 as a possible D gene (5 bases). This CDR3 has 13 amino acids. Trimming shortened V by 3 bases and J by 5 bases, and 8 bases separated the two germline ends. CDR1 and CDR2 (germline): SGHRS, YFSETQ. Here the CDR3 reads CASSWGQTGELFF. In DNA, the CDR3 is TGCGCCAGCAGCTGGGGCCAGACCGGGGAGCTGTTTTTT.

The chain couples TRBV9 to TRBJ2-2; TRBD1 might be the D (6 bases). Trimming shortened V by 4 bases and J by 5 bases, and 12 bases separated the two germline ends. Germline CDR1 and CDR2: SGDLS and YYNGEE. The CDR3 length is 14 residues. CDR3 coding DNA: TGTGCCAGCAGCTCGGGACAATATACCGGGGAGCTGTTTTTT. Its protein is CASSSGQYTGELFF.

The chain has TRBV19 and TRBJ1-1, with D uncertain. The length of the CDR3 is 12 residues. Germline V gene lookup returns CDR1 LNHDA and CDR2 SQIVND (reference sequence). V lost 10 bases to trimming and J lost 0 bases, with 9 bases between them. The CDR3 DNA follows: TGTGCCACGAACCATCTGAACACTGAAGCTTTCTTT. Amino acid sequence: CATNHLNTEAFF.

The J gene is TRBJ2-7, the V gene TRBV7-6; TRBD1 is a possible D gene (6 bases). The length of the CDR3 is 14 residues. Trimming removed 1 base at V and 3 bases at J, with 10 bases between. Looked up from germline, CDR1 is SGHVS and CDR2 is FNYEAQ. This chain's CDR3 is CASSLGTEYYEQYF. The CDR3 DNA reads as TGTGCCAGCAGCTTAGGGACAGAGTACTACGAGCAGTACTTC.

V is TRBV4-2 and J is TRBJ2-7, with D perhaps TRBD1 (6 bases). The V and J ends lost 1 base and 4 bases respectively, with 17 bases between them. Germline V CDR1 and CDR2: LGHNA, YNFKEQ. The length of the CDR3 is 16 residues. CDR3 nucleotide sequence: TGTGCCAGCAGCCAAGGGGGTGGGCAGGGGTCGTACGAGCAGTACTTC. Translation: CASSQGGGQGSYEQYF.

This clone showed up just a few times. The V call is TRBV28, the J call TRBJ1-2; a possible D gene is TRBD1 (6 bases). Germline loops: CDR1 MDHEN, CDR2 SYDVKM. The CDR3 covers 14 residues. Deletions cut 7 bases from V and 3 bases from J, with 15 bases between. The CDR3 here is CASIGGGGDYGYTF. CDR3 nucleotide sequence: TGTGCCAGCATCGGTGGGGGCGGTGACTATGGCTACACCTTC.

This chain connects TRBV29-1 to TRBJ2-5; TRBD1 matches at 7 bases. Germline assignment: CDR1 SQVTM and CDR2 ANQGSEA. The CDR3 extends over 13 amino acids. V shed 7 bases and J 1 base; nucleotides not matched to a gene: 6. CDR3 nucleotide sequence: TGCAGCGAAACGGGACAGCTCCAAGAGACCCAGTACTTC. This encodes CSETGQLQETQYF.

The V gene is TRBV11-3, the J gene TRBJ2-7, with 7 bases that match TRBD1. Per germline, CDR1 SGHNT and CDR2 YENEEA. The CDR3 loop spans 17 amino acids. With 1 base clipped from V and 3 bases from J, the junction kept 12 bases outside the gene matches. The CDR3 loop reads CASSLGTGEGVIYEQYF. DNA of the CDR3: TGTGCCAGCAGCTTAGGAACAGGGGAAGGTGTGATCTACGAGCAGTACTTC. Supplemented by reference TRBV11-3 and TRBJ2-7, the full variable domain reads EAGVVQSPRYKIIEKKQPVAFWCNPISGHNTLYWYLQNLGQGPELLIRYENEEAVDDSQLPKDRFSAERLKGVDSTLKIQPAELGDSAVYLCASSLGTGEGVIYEQYFGPGTRLTVT.

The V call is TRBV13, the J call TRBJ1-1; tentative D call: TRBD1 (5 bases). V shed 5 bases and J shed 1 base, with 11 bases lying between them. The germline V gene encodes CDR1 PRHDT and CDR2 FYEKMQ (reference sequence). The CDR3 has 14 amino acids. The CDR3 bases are TGTGCCAGCAGCACCCGGACAAAGAACACTGAAGCTTTCTTT. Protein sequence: CASSTRTKNTEAFF.

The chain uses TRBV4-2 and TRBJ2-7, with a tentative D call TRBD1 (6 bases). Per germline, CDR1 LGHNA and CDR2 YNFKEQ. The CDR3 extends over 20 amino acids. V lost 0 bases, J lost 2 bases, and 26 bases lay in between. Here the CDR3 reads CASSQESLGHPGSPTYEQYF. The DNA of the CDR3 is TGTGCCAGCAGCCAAGAAAGCCTGGGACATCCTGGTTCCCCCACCTACGAGCAGTACTTC.

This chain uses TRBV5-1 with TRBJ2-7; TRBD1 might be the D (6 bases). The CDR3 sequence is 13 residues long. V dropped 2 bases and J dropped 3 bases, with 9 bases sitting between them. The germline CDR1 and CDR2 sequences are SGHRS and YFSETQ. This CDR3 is CASSFPGDYEQYF. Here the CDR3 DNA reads TGCGCCAGCAGCTTTCCAGGGGACTACGAGCAGTACTTC.

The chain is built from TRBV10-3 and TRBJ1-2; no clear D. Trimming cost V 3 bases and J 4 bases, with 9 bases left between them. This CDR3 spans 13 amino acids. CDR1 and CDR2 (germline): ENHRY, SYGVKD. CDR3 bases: TGTGCCATCAGTGAAACTGGGGTCTATGGCTACACCTTC. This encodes CAISETGVYGYTF.